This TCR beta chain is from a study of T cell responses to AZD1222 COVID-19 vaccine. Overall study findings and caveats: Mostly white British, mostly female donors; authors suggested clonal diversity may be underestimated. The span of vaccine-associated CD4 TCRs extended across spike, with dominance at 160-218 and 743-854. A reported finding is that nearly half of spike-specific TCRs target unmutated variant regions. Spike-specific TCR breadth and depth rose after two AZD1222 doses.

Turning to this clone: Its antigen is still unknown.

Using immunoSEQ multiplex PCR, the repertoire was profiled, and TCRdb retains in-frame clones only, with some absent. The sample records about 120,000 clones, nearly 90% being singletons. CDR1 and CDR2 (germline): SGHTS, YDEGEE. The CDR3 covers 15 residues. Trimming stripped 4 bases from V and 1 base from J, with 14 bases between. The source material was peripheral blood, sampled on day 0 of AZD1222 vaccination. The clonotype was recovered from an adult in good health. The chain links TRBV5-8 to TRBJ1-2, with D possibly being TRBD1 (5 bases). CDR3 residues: CASSDDSFLNYGYTF. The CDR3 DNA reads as TGTGCCAGCAGCGATGACAGTTTCCTTAACTATGGCTACACCTTC.